This T cell receptor (beta chain) derives from a study of shared clonotypes between healthy human individuals. Only a few counts were recorded for this clone. Some clones are missing from TCRdb's copy, which holds only in-frame ones; the method was immunoSEQ multiplex PCR. The sample records some 1 million clones, under 80% being singletons. The CDR3 spans 14 residues. The V gene's germline CDR1 is SGHNT and CDR2 YYREEE (reference sequence). J was trimmed by 5 bases and V by 2 bases; bases with no gene match: 7. CD45RA+ naive and CD45RA-negative memory subsets were separated from CD4+ cells. Sequencing input: memory CD4+ T cells sorted from blood. Subset meaning: CD45RA-negative fraction. This sequence was found in a man between 18 and 29 years old in good health. V and J are TRBV5-4 and TRBJ2-7; 7 bases line up with TRBD2. The CDR3: CASSFDASGDEQYF. The CDR3 coding sequence is TGTGCCAGCAGCTTTGATGCTAGCGGCGACGAGCAGTACTTC.